One sample yielded the 5 T cell receptor beta chains listed below, sequenced in a study of Ad26.COV2.S vaccination and SARS-CoV-2 variants. Assay used: immunoSEQ multiplex PCR; TCRdb lists only in-frame clones, some missing. The sample lists about 680,000 clones, 89% occurring once. Treatment given: 19 received Ad26.COV2.S at low or high dose, single or two shots; 5 received placebo; per-sample allocation not given. Day 63 after the first vaccine or placebo injection was the time point for sampling. The sample here was peripheral blood, taken in a trial of Ad26.COV2.S vaccine versus placebo. All receptors come from a person between 18 and 60 years old who received the Ad26.COV2.S COVID-19 vaccine or a placebo.

This chain connects TRBV6-6 to TRBJ2-1; possible D gene TRBD1, 5 bases. Germline V gene data show CDR1 as MNHNY and CDR2 as SVGAGI (reference sequence). The CDR3 is 15 amino acids. The V end was cut by 7 bases, the J end by 5 bases, with 18 bases between. The CDR3 DNA sequence: TGTGCCAGCATTACCGAGAGCCTGGGGCACAATGAGCAGTTCTTC. It codes for CASITESLGHNEQFF.

This clone has just a few counts. The V and J genes are TRBV19 and TRBJ1-2, with no clear D. CDR3 size: 13 residues. Germline CDR1 and CDR2: LNHDA and SQIVND (reference sequence). The germline V and J ends were trimmed by 5 bases and 3 bases, with 10 bases remaining between them. The CDR3 DNA reads TGTGCCAGTAGTCTCGAGCGGGACTATGGCTACACCTTC. This gives the protein CASSLERDYGYTF.

The chain carries TRBV11-2 and TRBJ2-5; 7 nucleotides agree with TRBD2. CDR3 length: 14 residues. After removal of 1 base from V and 5 bases from J, the junction contained 4 bases not matched to a gene. Germline V gives CDR1 SGHAT, CDR2 FQNNGV. The CDR3 bases are TGTGCCAGCAGCTTAGTGGGGGGGTTGGAGACCCAGTACTTC. Translating it yields CASSLVGGLETQYF.

The CDR3 sequence is CASSPGTENEQYF. Here the CDR3 DNA reads TGTGCCAGCTCACCGGGGACGGAAAACGAGCAGTACTTC. The chain links TRBV18 to TRBJ2-7; D possibly matches TRBD1 or TRBD2 (5 bases each). CDR1 is KGHSH and CDR2 is LQKENI in the germline V gene. The CDR3 length is 13 residues. With 3 bases removed from V and 5 bases from J, the gap between germline ends came to 11 bases.

With respect to this clone: It is likely a read error: a sequence one base away is far more abundant. This CDR3 is also generated by other DNA sequences in the sample. The rearrangement joins TRBV6-5 to TRBJ2-7; no clear D gene. Germline-derived CDR1 and CDR2 are MNHEY and SVGAGI. CDR3 size: 11 residues. Here the CDR3 DNA reads TGTGCCAGCAGTAACTCCTACGAGCAGTACTTC. Translated, it gives CASSNSYEQYF.